This paragraph reports one T cell receptor beta chain. No antigen is known for it. No quality values exist for individual bases; no much larger clone is one base distant. The entry originates in a study of blood T cell repertoires in COVID-19 (TCRdb year 2020). Notes on the research overall: Samples from collaborators originated in the United States, Italy and Spain and spanned both the acute and convalescent phases of COVID-19. The material from the prospective study consisted of cDNA or gDNA derived from T cells, B-cell-depleted T cells, or PBMCs. Deeply sampled blood TCRbeta repertoires from subjects exposed to, actively infected with, or recovered from COVID-19 were included in the dataset. The repertoires were made available in a free public database intended to serve as a resource for research on the immune response to SARS-CoV-2. The samples were drawn from the first 160 participants of the ongoing ImmuneRACE study and from 1,254 subjects provided by 6 global collaborators. Nearly every sample came with metadata listing a de-identified subject ID, COVID-19 status, age in years and sex. Where HLA class I and class II types were available, the types were taken from metadata supplied by the sample provider, not from assay-based typing. Study-wide conclusions, independent of this receptor: Clinical and demographic metadata were provided uncurated, with the amount varying by source and participant.

For this chain, trimming is 1 base at the V end and 0 bases at the J end, and the number of junction bases without a gene match is 3. Its CDR3 holds 16 amino acids, cysteine through phenylalanine. Just CDR3 DNA is preserved here, 48 bases in frame from base 1. According to the germline V gene, CDR1 reads SGHTA and CDR2 reads FQGTGA. The immunoSEQ Assay, a bias-controlled multiplex PCR, was used to amplify TCRbeta CDR3 regions from genomic DNA. Per the authors' processing: Within the assay, amplification of reference gene primers was used to estimate how many nucleated cells each sample contained. To quantify the absolute abundance of each unique TCRbeta CDR3 rearrangement, sequence reads were collapsed and filtered. Productive Simpson clonality was computed per sample as the square root of Simpson's diversity index over productive rearrangements. TCRdb mirrors the immuneACCESS table, restricted to in-frame sequences. Some clones are absent from its copies; in checked studies, under half trace to an unresolved V gene, and the reason for the others is unknown. That table supplies the V and J calls and clone size; D and trimming were determined from the DNA. Within this sample are tens of thousands of clones, with approximately 80% of them counted one time only. The top ten clonotypes cover approximately 3.8% of the sample.

Participants in the prospective study were aged about 18 to 90 years, lived in about two dozen United States geographic areas, and enrolled through a virtual design. In the prospective study, cohorts were assigned on the basis of participant-reported clinical history obtained from a screening survey and a study questionnaire. Each participant in the prospective study had whole blood, serum and a nasopharyngeal or oropharyngeal swab collected by mobile phlebotomists. Participants in the prospective study had the option to provide additional blood draws and questionnaires over an approximately 2-month period. Blood samples from the prospective study were shipped frozen or at room temperature prior to DNA extraction.

The specimen was PBMCs or T cells enriched from blood (not recorded which). The TCR originated in a woman aged 35 to 49 with acute COVID-19. The rearrangement combines TRBV7-3 with TRBJ2-1; 7 bases in the junction line up with TRBD2. This receptor carries the CDR3 CASSLIGGSSYNEQFF. The DNA reads TGTGCCAGCAGCTTAATAGGCGGGAGCTCCTACAATGAGCAGTTCTTC.